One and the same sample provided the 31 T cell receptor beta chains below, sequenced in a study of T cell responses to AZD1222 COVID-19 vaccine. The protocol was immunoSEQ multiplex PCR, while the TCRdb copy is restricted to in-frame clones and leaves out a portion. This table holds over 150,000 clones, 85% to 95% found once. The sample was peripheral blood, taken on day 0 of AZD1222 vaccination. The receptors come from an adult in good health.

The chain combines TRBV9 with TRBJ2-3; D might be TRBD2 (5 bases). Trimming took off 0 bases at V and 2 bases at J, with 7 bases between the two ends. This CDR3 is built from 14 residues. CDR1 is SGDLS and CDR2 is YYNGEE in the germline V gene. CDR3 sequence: CASSVGLTTDTQYF. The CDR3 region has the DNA TGTGCCAGCAGCGTAGGACTAACCACAGATACGCAGTATTTT.

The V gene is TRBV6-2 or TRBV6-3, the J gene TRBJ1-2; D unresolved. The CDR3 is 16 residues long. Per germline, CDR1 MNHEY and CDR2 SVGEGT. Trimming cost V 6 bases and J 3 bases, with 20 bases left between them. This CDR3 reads CASSAETQKRDYGYTF. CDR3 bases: TGTGCCAGCAGCGCGGAGACTCAGAAGCGGGACTATGGCTACACCTTC.

The CDR3 DNA reads as TGCGCCAGCAAAAGTATAGGCAGGGGCTTGAACACTGAAGCTTTCTTT. It encodes CASKSIGRGLNTEAFF. The V and J genes are TRBV5-1 and TRBJ1-1, with D possibly being TRBD1 (6 bases). V lost 6 bases and J 0 bases, leaving 18 bases between the germline ends. The CDR3 sequence is 16 residues long. Germline V lookup: CDR1 SGHRS, CDR2 YFSETQ.

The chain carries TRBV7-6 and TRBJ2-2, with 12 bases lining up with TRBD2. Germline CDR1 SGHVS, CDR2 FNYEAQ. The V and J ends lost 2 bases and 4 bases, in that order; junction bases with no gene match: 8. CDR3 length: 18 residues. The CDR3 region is CASSLTLAGGSLTGELFF. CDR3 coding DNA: TGTGCCAGCAGCTTAACTCTAGCGGGGGGGTCTCTCACCGGGGAGCTGTTTTTT.

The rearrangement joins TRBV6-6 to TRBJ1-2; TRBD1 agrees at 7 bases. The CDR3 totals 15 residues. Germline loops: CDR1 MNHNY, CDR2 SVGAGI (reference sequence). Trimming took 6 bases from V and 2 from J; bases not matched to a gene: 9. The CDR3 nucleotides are TGTGCCAGCAGCCGACAGACAGGGCACAACTATGGCTACACCTTC. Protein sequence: CASSRQTGHNYGYTF.

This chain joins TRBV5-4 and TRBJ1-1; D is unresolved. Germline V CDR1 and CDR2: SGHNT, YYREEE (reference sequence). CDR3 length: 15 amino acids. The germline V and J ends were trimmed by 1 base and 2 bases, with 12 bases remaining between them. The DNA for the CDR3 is TGTGCCAGCAGCTTGAAAGGCTGGGATAACACTGAAGCTTTCTTT. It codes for CASSLKGWDNTEAFF.

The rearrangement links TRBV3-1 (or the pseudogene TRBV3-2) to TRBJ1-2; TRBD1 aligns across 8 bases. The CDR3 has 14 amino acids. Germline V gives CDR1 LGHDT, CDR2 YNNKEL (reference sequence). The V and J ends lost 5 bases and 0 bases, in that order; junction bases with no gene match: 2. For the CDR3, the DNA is TGTGCCAGCAGCACAGGGGGTTCTAACTATGGCTACACCTTC. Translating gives CASSTGGSNYGYTF.

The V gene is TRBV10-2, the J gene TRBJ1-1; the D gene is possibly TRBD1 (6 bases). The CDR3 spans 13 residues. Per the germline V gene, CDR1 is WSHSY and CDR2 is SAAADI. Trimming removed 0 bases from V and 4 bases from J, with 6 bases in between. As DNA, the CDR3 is TGCGCCAGCAGTGAGTCGACAGGCACTGAAGCTTTCTTT. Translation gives CASSESTGTEAFF.

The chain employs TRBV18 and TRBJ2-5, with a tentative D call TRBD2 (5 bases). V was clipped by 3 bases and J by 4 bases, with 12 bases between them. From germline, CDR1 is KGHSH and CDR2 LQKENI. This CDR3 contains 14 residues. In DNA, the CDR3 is TGTGCCAGCTCACCCTTACTAGGAACAGAGACCCAGTACTTC. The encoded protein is CASSPLLGTETQYF.

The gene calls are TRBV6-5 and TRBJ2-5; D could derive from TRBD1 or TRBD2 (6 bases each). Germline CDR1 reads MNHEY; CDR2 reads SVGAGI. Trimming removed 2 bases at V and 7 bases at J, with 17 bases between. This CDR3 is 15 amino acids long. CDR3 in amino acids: CASSYGGTPPGTQYF. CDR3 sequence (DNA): TGTGCCAGCAGTTACGGCGGGACACCCCCAGGGACCCAGTACTTC.

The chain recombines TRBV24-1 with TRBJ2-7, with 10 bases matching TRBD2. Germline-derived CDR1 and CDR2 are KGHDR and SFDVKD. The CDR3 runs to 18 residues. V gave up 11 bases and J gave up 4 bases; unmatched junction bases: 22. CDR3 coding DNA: TGTGCCATCATGGCCGGGTGGACTAGCGGACCCGGAGGGTACGAGCAGTACTTC. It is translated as CAIMAGWTSGPGGYEQYF.

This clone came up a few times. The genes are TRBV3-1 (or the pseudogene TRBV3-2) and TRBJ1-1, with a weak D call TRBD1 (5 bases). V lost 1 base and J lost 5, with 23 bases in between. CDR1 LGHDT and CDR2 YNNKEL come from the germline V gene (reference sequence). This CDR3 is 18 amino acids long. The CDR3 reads CASSQGQGGGDLGTEAFF. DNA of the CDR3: TGTGCCAGCAGCCAAGGTCAAGGCGGGGGGGATCTCGGGACTGAAGCTTTCTTT.

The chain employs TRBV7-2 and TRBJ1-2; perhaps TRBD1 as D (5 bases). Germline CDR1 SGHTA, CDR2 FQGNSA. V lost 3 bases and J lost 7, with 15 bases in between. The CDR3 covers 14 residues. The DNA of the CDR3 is TGTGCCAGCAGCTTCGTCGAGGGAAGGGGTGGCTACACCTTC. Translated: CASSFVEGRGGYTF.

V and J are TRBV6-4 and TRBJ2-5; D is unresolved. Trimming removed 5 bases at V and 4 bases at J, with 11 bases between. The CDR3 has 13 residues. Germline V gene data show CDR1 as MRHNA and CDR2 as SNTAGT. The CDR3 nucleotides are TGTGCCAGCAGTCGGAACAGTCGAGAGACCCAGTACTTC. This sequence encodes CASSRNSRETQYF.

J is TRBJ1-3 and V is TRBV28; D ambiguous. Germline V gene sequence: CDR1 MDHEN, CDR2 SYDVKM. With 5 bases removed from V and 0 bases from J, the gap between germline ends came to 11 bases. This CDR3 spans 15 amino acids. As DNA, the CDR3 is TGTGCCAGCAGTCCCTATTCAGACTCTGGAAACACCATATATTTT. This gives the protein CASSPYSDSGNTIYF.

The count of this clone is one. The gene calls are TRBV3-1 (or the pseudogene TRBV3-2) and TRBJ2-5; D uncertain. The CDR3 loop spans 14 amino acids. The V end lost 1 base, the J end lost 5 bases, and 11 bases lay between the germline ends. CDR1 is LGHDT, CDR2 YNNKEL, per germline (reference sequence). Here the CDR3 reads CASSQVVVPETQYF. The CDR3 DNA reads TGTGCCAGCAGCCAAGTTGTTGTCCCGGAGACCCAGTACTTC.

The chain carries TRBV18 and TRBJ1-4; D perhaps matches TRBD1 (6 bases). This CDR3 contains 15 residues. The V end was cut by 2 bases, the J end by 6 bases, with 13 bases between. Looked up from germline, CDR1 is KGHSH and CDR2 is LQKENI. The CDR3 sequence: CASSPSTGGDEKLFF. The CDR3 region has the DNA TGTGCCAGCTCACCATCGACAGGTGGGGATGAAAAACTGTTTTTT.

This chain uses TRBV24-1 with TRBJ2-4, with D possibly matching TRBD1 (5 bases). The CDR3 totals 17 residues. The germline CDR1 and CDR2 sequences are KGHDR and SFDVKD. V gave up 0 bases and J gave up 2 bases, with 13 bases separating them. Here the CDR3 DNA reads TGTGCCACCAGTGATTTGGGGGCAGGTTTTTCCAAAAACATTCAGTACTTC. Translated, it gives CATSDLGAGFSKNIQYF.

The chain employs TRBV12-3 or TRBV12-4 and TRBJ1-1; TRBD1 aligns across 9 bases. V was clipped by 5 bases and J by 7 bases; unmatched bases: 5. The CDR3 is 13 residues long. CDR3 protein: CASSVGQGSEAFF. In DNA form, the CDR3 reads TGTGCCAGCAGTGTGGGACAGGGCAGTGAAGCTTTCTTT.

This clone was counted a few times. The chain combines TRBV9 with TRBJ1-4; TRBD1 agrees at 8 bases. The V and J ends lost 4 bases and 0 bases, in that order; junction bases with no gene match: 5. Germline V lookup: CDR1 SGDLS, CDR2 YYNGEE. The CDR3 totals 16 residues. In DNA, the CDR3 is TGTGCCAGCAGCCTGGACAGGGCCGCAACTAATGAAAAACTGTTTTTT. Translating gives CASSLDRAATNEKLFF.

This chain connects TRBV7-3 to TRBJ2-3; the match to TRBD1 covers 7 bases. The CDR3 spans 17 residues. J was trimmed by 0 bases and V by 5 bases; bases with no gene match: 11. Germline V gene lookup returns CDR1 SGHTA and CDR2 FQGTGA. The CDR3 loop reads CASSPSGEGASTDTQYF. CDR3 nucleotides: TGTGCCAGCAGCCCATCCGGAGAGGGGGCTAGCACAGATACGCAGTATTTT.

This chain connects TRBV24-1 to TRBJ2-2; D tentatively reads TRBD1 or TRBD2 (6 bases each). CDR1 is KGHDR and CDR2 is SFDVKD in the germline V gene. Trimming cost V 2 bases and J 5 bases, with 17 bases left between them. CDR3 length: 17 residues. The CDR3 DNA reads TGTGCCACCAGTGATTCCCGTTATGGAGGGGGGACCGGGGAGCTGTTTTTT. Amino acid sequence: CATSDSRYGGGTGELFF.

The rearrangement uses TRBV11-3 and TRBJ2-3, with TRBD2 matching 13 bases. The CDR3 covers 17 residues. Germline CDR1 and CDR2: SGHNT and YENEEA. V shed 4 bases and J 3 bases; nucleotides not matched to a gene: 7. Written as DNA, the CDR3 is TGTGCCAGCAGCTCACCACGGACTAGCGGGAGAACAGATACGCAGTATTTT. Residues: CASSSPRTSGRTDTQYF.

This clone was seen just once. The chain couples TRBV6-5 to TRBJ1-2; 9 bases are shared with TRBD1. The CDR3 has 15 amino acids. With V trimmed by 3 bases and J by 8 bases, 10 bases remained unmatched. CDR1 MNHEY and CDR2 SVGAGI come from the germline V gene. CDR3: CASSYSWTGVGGYTF. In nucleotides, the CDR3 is TGTGCCAGCAGTTATAGCTGGACAGGGGTGGGAGGCTACACCTTC.

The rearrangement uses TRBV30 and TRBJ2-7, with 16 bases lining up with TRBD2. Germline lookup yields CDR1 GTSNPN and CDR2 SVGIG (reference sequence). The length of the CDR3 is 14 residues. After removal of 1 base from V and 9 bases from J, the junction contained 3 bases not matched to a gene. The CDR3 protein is CAWSAGTSGRVQYF. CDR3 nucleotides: TGTGCCTGGAGTGCCGGGACTAGCGGGAGGGTGCAGTACTTC.

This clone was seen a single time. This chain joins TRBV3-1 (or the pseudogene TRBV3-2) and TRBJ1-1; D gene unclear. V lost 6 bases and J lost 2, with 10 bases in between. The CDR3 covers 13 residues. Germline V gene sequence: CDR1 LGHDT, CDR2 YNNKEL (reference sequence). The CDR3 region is CASSPDGNTEAFF. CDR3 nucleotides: TGTGCCAGCAGTCCGGACGGAAACACTGAAGCTTTCTTT.

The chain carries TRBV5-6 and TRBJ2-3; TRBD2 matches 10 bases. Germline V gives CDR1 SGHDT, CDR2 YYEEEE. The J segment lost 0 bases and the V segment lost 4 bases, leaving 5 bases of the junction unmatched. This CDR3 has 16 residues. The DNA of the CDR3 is TGTGCCAGCAGCGAATTACTAGCGGGGAGCACAGATACGCAGTATTTT. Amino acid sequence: CASSELLAGSTDTQYF. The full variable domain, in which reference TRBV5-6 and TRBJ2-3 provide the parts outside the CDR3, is DAGVTQSPTHLIKTRGQQVTLRCSPKSGHDTVSWYQQALGQGPQFIFQYYEEEERQRGNFPDRFSGHQFPNYSSELNVNALLLGDSALYLCASSELLAGSTDTQYFGPGTRLTVL.

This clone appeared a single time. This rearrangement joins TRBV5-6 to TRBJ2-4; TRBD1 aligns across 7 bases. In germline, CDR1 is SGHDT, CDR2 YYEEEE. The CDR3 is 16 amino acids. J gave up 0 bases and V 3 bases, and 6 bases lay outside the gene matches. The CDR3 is CASSYTGDTAKNIQYF. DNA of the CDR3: TGTGCCAGCAGCTATACAGGGGATACAGCCAAAAACATTCAGTACTTC.

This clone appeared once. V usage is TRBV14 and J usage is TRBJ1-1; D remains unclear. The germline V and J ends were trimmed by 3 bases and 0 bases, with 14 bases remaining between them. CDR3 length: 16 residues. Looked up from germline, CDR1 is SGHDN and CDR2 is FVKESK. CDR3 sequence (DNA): TGTGCCAGCAGCCAGTTAGGAGGGTCATTGAACACTGAAGCTTTCTTT. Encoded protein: CASSQLGGSLNTEAFF.

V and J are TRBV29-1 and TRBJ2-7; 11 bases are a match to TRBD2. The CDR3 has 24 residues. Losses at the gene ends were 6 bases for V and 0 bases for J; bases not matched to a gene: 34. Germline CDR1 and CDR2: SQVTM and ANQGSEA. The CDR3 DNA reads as TGCAGCGTCCTCCGGGCCCCGGGGAGACTAGCGGGGAGCTTACCCACTCTAACCTCCTACGAGCAGTACGTC. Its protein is CSVLRAPGRLAGSLPTLTSYEQYV.

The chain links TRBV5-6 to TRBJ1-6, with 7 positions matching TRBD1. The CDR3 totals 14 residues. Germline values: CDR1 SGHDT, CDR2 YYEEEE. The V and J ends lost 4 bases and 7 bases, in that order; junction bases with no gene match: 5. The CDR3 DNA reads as TGTGCCAGCAGCCTGGGACAGTGGAATTCACCCCTCCACTTT. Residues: CASSLGQWNSPLHF.